These 27 T cell receptor beta chains share one sample of origin, sequenced in a study of cytomegalovirus exposure and HLA in healthy donors. Libraries were prepared by immunoSEQ multiplex PCR; TCRdb keeps only in-frame clonotypes and omits some of them. This table holds 150,000 to 200,000 clones, approximately 89% found once. Input material: PBMCs. The receptor set was obtained from a man in his late teens or twenties in good health and CMV-seropositive.

The CDR3: CASSLSPVAVWTGELFF. CDR3 coding DNA: TGTGCCAGCAGTTTATCCCCGGTTGCCGTCTGGACCGGGGAGCTGTTTTTT. V usage is TRBV28 and J usage is TRBJ2-2; unclear D gene. CDR1 is MDHEN, CDR2 SYDVKM, per germline. V was clipped by 1 base and J by 5 bases, with 17 bases between them. The CDR3 spans 17 residues.

The V gene is TRBV11-1, the J gene TRBJ2-5, with 9 bases matching TRBD1. In germline, CDR1 is SGHAT, CDR2 FQDESV (reference sequence). The ends lost 5 bases at V and 4 bases at J; junction bases unmatched: 14. The CDR3 has 17 amino acids. The CDR3 reads CASSPLLGTGMTETQYF. The DNA for the CDR3 is TGTGCCAGCAGCCCTTTACTTGGGACAGGGATGACAGAGACCCAGTACTTC.

In its sample, this clone was seen once. The chain uses TRBV28 and TRBJ2-5; TRBD2 matches at 9 bases. The V gene end was trimmed by 7 bases and the J gene end by 4 bases; junction bases not matched to a gene: 10. This CDR3 comprises 15 residues. CDR1 MDHEN and CDR2 SYDVKM come from the germline V gene. CDR3 loop: CASKISGSGPETQYF. The CDR3 coding sequence is TGTGCCAGCAAAATTAGCGGGAGCGGCCCAGAGACCCAGTACTTC.

This clone was seen only once. The chain recombines TRBV7-8 with TRBJ1-4; D gene unclear. The CDR3 is 15 residues long. Germline CDR1 reads SGHVS; CDR2 reads FQNEAQ. The germline V and J ends were trimmed by 5 bases and 7 bases, with 17 bases remaining between them. The CDR3 reads CASSPALRGGEKLFF. CDR3 nucleotides: TGTGCCAGCAGCCCCGCCTTGCGGGGTGGTGAAAAACTGTTTTTT.

V is TRBV9 and J is TRBJ2-1; D is unclear. This CDR3 comprises 14 residues. Germline V lookup: CDR1 SGDLS, CDR2 YYNGEE. Trimming took off 0 bases at V and 3 bases at J, with 7 bases between the two ends. CDR3 sequence (DNA): TGTGCCAGCAGCGTAGGGAACTACTACAATGAGCAGTTCTTC. Residues: CASSVGNYYNEQFF. Drawing the rest from reference TRBV9 and TRBJ2-1, the complete variable domain is DSGVTQTPKHLITATGQRVTLRCSPRSGDLSVYWYQQSLDQGLQFLIQYYNGEERAKGNILERFSAQQFPDLHSELNLSSLELGDSALYFCASSVGNYYNEQFFGPGTRLTVL.

The sample holds one count of this clone. This chain joins TRBV6-1 and TRBJ2-1, with D perhaps TRBD2 (6 bases). The length of the CDR3 is 18 residues. V lost 4 bases, J lost 0 bases, and 19 bases lay in between. Germline lookup yields CDR1 MNHNS and CDR2 SASEGT. CDR3 DNA: TGTGCCAGCAGTGTCAGTAGGCTAGCGCCGAGCTCCTACAATGAGCAGTTCTTC. Amino acid sequence: CASSVSRLAPSSYNEQFF.

The chain is built from TRBV5-1 and TRBJ2-2, with no clear D. The length of the CDR3 is 15 residues. Germline assignment: CDR1 SGHRS and CDR2 YFSETQ. Trimming stripped 2 bases from V and 6 bases from J, with 14 bases between. DNA for the CDR3: TGCGCCAGCAGCTTTAGAAAACCTTACGCCGGGGAGCTGTTTTTT. Protein sequence: CASSFRKPYAGELFF.

This clone was observed a single time. The chain employs TRBV5-4 and TRBJ2-1; 12 bases are a match to TRBD2. The germline V gene encodes CDR1 SGHNT and CDR2 YYREEE (reference sequence). V was pared by 4 bases and J by 10 bases, with 9 bases of the junction left unmatched. The CDR3 contains 15 residues. The CDR3 sequence: CASSKGLAGLGEQFF. The CDR3 DNA is TGTGCCAGCAGCAAAGGACTAGCGGGATTGGGGGAGCAGTTCTTC.

V is TRBV4-1 and J is TRBJ2-1; 10 positions match TRBD2. Germline V lookup: CDR1 MGHRA, CDR2 YSYEKL. There are 18 residues in the CDR3. The trim removed 3 bases at V and 6 bases at J, leaving 14 bases unmatched. CDR3 amino acids: CASSHLLAGVLGSNEQFF. The CDR3 nucleotides read TGCGCCAGCAGCCATCTTCTAGCGGGAGTTCTTGGCTCCAATGAGCAGTTCTTC.

CDR3 DNA sequence: TGTGCCAGCAGCCAAGGGACTAGCGAAAACTACGAGCAGTACTTC. This sequence encodes CASSQGTSENYEQYF. The chain has TRBV4-2 and TRBJ2-7; 9 bases agree with TRBD2. The CDR3 sequence is 15 residues long. The V gene end was trimmed by 1 base and the J gene end by 3 bases; junction bases not matched to a gene: 4. Germline values: CDR1 LGHNA, CDR2 YNFKEQ.

The CDR3 coding sequence is TGTGCCAGTAGCTTTAAAGAGACCCAGTACTTC. This codes for CASSFKETQYF. The chain has TRBV19 and TRBJ2-5; D is undetermined. Germline values: CDR1 LNHDA, CDR2 SQIVND (reference sequence). This CDR3 is built from 11 residues. Between the trimmed V and J ends, which lost 6 bases and 3 bases, there was a span of 5 bases.

V is TRBV7-6 and J is TRBJ2-2, with D tentatively TRBD2 (5 bases). This CDR3 region has 16 residues. Germline CDR1 is SGHVS and CDR2 is FNYEAQ. The V end lost 1 base, the J end lost 5 bases, and 14 bases lay between the germline ends. CDR3 residues: CASSLERLENTGELFF. DNA for the CDR3: TGTGCCAGCAGCTTAGAGCGGCTAGAGAATACCGGGGAGCTGTTTTTT.

The chain recombines TRBV28 with TRBJ2-3, with 11 positions matching TRBD2. V was pared by 8 bases and J by 7 bases, with 8 bases of the junction left unmatched. Germline assignment: CDR1 MDHEN and CDR2 SYDVKM. The CDR3 contains 14 residues. CDR3 nucleotides: TGTGCCAGCTGCTCGACTAGCGGGACTCATACGCAGTATTTT. Protein: CASCSTSGTHTQYF.

J is TRBJ2-7 and V is TRBV5-4; 8 bases agree with TRBD1. The CDR3 length is 14 residues. V was clipped by 4 bases and J by 5 bases; unmatched bases: 8. Looked up from germline, CDR1 is SGHNT and CDR2 is YYREEE (reference sequence). This chain's CDR3 is CASSRTGSSNEQYF. The CDR3 DNA sequence: TGTGCCAGCAGCCGGACAGGGTCTAGCAACGAGCAGTACTTC.

The rearrangement links TRBV18 to TRBJ1-5; 8 bases are a match to TRBD1. CDR1 is KGHSH, CDR2 LQKENI, per germline. V dropped 3 bases and J dropped 4; count of bases not matched to a gene: 8. The CDR3 covers 16 residues. CDR3 residues: CASSPLDRALNQPQHF. The CDR3 DNA reads as TGTGCCAGCTCACCGTTGGACAGGGCCTTAAATCAGCCCCAGCATTTT.

V and J are TRBV10-3 and TRBJ1-5; tentatively, D is TRBD1 (5 bases). From germline, CDR1 is ENHRY and CDR2 SYGVKD. The CDR3 consists of 12 residues. Trimming shortened V by 7 bases and J by 6 bases, and 10 bases separated the two germline ends. This CDR3 reads CAIKADSQPQHF. The CDR3 DNA follows: TGTGCCATCAAGGCTGACAGTCAGCCCCAGCATTTT.

The rearrangement links TRBV14 to TRBJ2-2; 8 bases line up with TRBD1. The J segment lost 1 base and the V segment lost 4 bases, leaving 2 bases of the junction unmatched. The germline gives CDR1 SGHDN, CDR2 FVKESK. The CDR3 extends over 15 amino acids. As DNA, the CDR3 is TGTGCCAGCAGCCGACAGGGGCTGAACACCGGGGAGCTGTTTTTT. Amino acid sequence: CASSRQGLNTGELFF.

This clone was seen more than once but under ten times. The genes are TRBV7-9 and TRBJ2-7, with 7 bases lining up with TRBD2. J lost 5 bases, V lost 6 bases, and 13 bases had no gene match. From germline, CDR1 is SEHNR and CDR2 FQNEAQ (reference sequence). The CDR3 totals 15 residues. The CDR3 DNA is TGTGCCAGCAGTGCAAGAGGTCGGGAGGTTAACGAGCAGTACTTC. Translation: CASSARGREVNEQYF.

This clone appeared many times. The V call is TRBV30, the J call TRBJ1-1, with TRBD1 as a possible D gene (5 bases). The V gene's germline CDR1 is GTSNPN and CDR2 SVGIG (reference sequence). V shed 1 base and J shed 0 bases, with 9 bases lying between them. The length of the CDR3 is 14 residues. The CDR3 protein is CAWSARGLNTEAFF. The CDR3 bases are TGTGCCTGGAGTGCTAGGGGTTTGAACACTGAAGCTTTCTTT.

This clone was counted a single time. This CDR3 is CASSELPGGDYNEQFF. The CDR3 DNA sequence: TGTGCCAGCAGTGAACTCCCGGGGGGCGACTACAATGAGCAGTTCTTC. The chain links TRBV6-1 to TRBJ2-1; D is perhaps TRBD2 (7 bases). V lost 2 bases, J lost 3 bases, and 14 bases lay in between. The length of the CDR3 is 16 residues. The V gene's germline CDR1 is MNHNS and CDR2 SASEGT.

The chain uses TRBV29-1 and TRBJ2-3, with TRBD1 matching over 9 bases. Trimming at V came to 6 bases and at J to 3 bases, leaving 10 bases not matched to a gene. Germline V gene data show CDR1 as SQVTM and CDR2 as ANQGSEA. CDR3 length: 15 residues. The CDR3 sequence is CSVRQGVVGTDTQYF. CDR3 coding DNA: TGCAGCGTCAGACAGGGGGTTGTTGGGACAGATACGCAGTATTTT.

The chain links TRBV6-6 to TRBJ2-1; D remains ambiguous. This CDR3 has 13 amino acids. The germline gives CDR1 MNHNY, CDR2 SVGAGI (reference sequence). Trimming took off 5 bases at V and 5 bases at J, with 10 bases between the two ends. CDR3 nucleotide sequence: TGTGCCAGCAGTAAAACAGAAAACAATGAGCAGTTCTTC. Translated, it gives CASSKTENNEQFF.

This clone was observed once. CDR3 protein: CATSSWTSGRFDEQYF. CDR3 DNA: TGTGCCACCAGCAGCTGGACTAGCGGGAGATTCGACGAGCAGTACTTC. The rearrangement joins TRBV15 to TRBJ2-7, with 13 bases aligning to TRBD2. Germline V gives CDR1 LNHNV, CDR2 YYDKDF (reference sequence). The CDR3 spans 16 residues. V shed 3 bases and J 5 bases; nucleotides not matched to a gene: 7.

The DNA of the CDR3 is TGTGCCAGCAGTTACGTGGACAGGGTCAATCAGCCCCAGCATTTT. As protein: CASSYVDRVNQPQHF. The chain joins TRBV28 to TRBJ1-5, with TRBD1 identical over 8 bases. The germline gives CDR1 MDHEN, CDR2 SYDVKM. This CDR3 has 15 amino acids. With 4 bases clipped from V and 3 bases from J, the junction kept 5 bases outside the gene matches.

The chain employs TRBV6-4 and TRBJ1-2, with D tentatively TRBD1 (5 bases). Germline values: CDR1 MRHNA, CDR2 SNTAGT. This CDR3 spans 12 amino acids. V was cut by 5 bases and J by 6 bases, with 10 bases left in between. CDR3 region: CASSSGGDGYTF. The CDR3 DNA reads as TGTGCCAGCAGTTCCGGGGGAGATGGCTACACCTTC.

The genes are TRBV11-2 and TRBJ2-2, with no clear D. Germline V gives CDR1 SGHAT, CDR2 FQNNGV. Between the trimmed V and J ends, which lost 0 bases and 3 bases, there was a span of 8 bases. This CDR3 spans 15 amino acids. CDR3 nucleotides: TGTGCCAGCAGCTTAGACACTGCTTACACCGGGGAGCTGTTTTTT. Protein sequence: CASSLDTAYTGELFF. Variable domain in full (rest from reference TRBV11-2 and TRBJ2-2): EAGVAQSPRYKIIEKRQSVAFWCNPISGHATLYWYQQILGQGPKLLIQFQNNGVVDDSQLPKDRFSAERLKGVDSTLKIQPAKLEDSAVYLCASSLDTAYTGELFFGEGSRLTVL.

This chain connects TRBV28 to TRBJ2-3; 10 nucleotides line up with TRBD1. CDR1 and CDR2 (germline): MDHEN, SYDVKM. The CDR3 has 17 residues. V lost 4 bases and J lost 5; bases outside the gene matches: 12. Written as DNA, the CDR3 is TGTGCCAGCAGTTCCAGTGGGTGGACAGGGGGAGAAGATACGCAGTATTTT. It translates to CASSSSGWTGGEDTQYF.